These 24 T cell receptor beta chains share one sample of origin, sequenced in a study of T cell responses to AZD1222 COVID-19 vaccine. Some clones are missing from TCRdb's copy, which holds only in-frame ones; the method was immunoSEQ multiplex PCR. The sample holds under 200,000 clones, 80% to 95% seen once. The starting material was peripheral blood, obtained on day 0 of AZD1222 vaccination. The receptor set was obtained from an adult in good health.

This chain connects TRBV10-3 to TRBJ2-7, with TRBD2 matching over 16 bases. The germline gives CDR1 ENHRY, CDR2 SYGVKD. The CDR3 totals 19 residues. The V and J ends lost 2 bases and 4 bases, in that order; junction bases with no gene match: 11. CDR3: CAISEKPGLAGGPKYEQYF. CDR3 nucleotide sequence: TGTGCCATCAGTGAGAAACCGGGACTAGCGGGAGGGCCGAAATACGAGCAGTACTTC.

The chain is built from TRBV12-3 or TRBV12-4 and TRBJ2-7; no firm D call. V dropped 7 bases and J dropped 9 bases, with 19 bases sitting between them. The CDR3 is 13 amino acids. The CDR3 is CASTTRLTGVQYF. The DNA of the CDR3 is TGTGCCAGCACCACCCGATTGACTGGCGTGCAGTACTTC.

The V and J genes are TRBV27 and TRBJ1-2; 10 bases fit TRBD1. J was trimmed by 6 bases and V by 2 bases; bases with no gene match: 12. The CDR3 is 17 residues long. The germline V gene encodes CDR1 MNHEY and CDR2 SMNVEV (reference sequence). CDR3 in amino acids: CASSLIGGTGDVDGYTF. CDR3 DNA sequence: TGTGCCAGCAGTTTAATAGGCGGGACAGGGGACGTAGATGGCTACACCTTC.

J is TRBJ1-1 and V is TRBV28, with 8 bases aligning to TRBD1. The ends lost 3 bases at V and 5 bases at J; junction bases unmatched: 8. CDR1 and CDR2 from the germline V gene are MDHEN and SYDVKM. The CDR3 sequence is 15 residues long. This CDR3 is CASSLVRGRRTEAFF. Written as DNA, the CDR3 is TGTGCCAGCAGTTTGGTCAGGGGGCGCCGGACTGAAGCTTTCTTT.

CDR3 amino acids: CASSAGLKSTDTQYF. The CDR3 bases are TGTGCCAGCAGCGCGGGACTCAAAAGCACAGATACGCAGTATTTT. V is TRBV11-3 and J is TRBJ2-3; D is perhaps TRBD2 (6 bases). This CDR3 contains 15 residues. V gave up 5 bases and J gave up 0 bases, with 12 bases separating them. CDR1 and CDR2 from the germline V gene are SGHNT and YENEEA. Drawing the rest from reference TRBV11-3 and TRBJ2-3, the complete variable domain is EAGVVQSPRYKIIEKKQPVAFWCNPISGHNTLYWYLQNLGQGPELLIRYENEEAVDDSQLPKDRFSAERLKGVDSTLKIQPAELGDSAVYLCASSAGLKSTDTQYFGPGTRLTVL.

The V and J genes are TRBV6-5 and TRBJ1-6, with D unresolved. The CDR3 runs to 12 residues. Germline CDR1 and CDR2: MNHEY and SVGAGI. Trimming removed 6 bases from V and 10 bases from J, with 10 bases in between. This CDR3 reads CASSPRGSPLHF. The CDR3 nucleotides are TGTGCCAGCAGCCCCCGGGGATCACCCCTCCACTTT.

The chain is built from TRBV10-1 and TRBJ1-2; D not resolved. V shed 0 bases and J shed 2 bases, with 4 bases lying between them. CDR1 is WNHNN and CDR2 is SYGVQD in the germline V gene (reference sequence). This CDR3 has 13 amino acids. Here the CDR3 reads CASSESQNYGYTF. CDR3 sequence (DNA): TGCGCCAGCAGTGAGTCGCAGAACTATGGCTACACCTTC.

The V call is TRBV5-1, the J call TRBJ2-1; 10 nucleotides align to TRBD2. J lost 4 bases, V lost 3 bases, and 7 bases had no gene match. The CDR3 extends over 16 amino acids. From germline, CDR1 is SGHRS and CDR2 YFSETQ. The CDR3 DNA reads TGCGCCAGCAGCTGGGTAGCGGGAGGACATTACAATGAGCAGTTCTTC. Translating gives CASSWVAGGHYNEQFF.

The chain uses TRBV11-3 and TRBJ1-1; D gene unclear. Trimming took 1 base from V and 2 from J, leaving 5 bases between them. The CDR3 is made up of 13 amino acids. Germline lookup yields CDR1 SGHNT and CDR2 YENEEA. CDR3 sequence reads: CASSLVRNTEAFF. The CDR3, as DNA: TGTGCCAGCAGCTTAGTCAGAAACACTGAAGCTTTCTTT. The whole variable domain, remainder taken from reference TRBV11-3 and TRBJ1-1, is EAGVVQSPRYKIIEKKQPVAFWCNPISGHNTLYWYLQNLGQGPELLIRYENEEAVDDSQLPKDRFSAERLKGVDSTLKIQPAELGDSAVYLCASSLVRNTEAFFGQGTRLTVV.

This clone occurred once. The chain combines TRBV4-3 with TRBJ2-7; weak D call: TRBD2 (5 bases). From germline, CDR1 is LGHNA and CDR2 YSLEER. V dropped 0 bases and J dropped 4 bases, with 7 bases sitting between them. The CDR3 is 13 amino acids. The CDR3 nucleotides are TGCGCCAGCAGCCAAGAATGGGAGTACGAGCAGTACTTC. It encodes CASSQEWEYEQYF.

The rearrangement joins TRBV27 to TRBJ1-3; the match to TRBD1 covers 7 bases. The CDR3 runs to 13 residues. From germline, CDR1 is MNHEY and CDR2 SMNVEV (reference sequence). The trim removed 6 bases at V and 4 bases at J, leaving 3 bases unmatched. This CDR3 is CASSPRGGNTIYF. In DNA, the CDR3 is TGTGCCAGCAGCCCCAGGGGGGGAAACACCATATATTTT.

The rearrangement uses TRBV5-1 and TRBJ1-1; the match to TRBD1 covers 9 bases. This CDR3 is 16 amino acids long. Germline V gene data show CDR1 as SGHRS and CDR2 as YFSETQ. Trimming removed 2 bases from V and 1 base from J; junction bases left unmatched: 6. CDR3 region: CASSLQGAESNTEAFF. CDR3 in DNA: TGCGCCAGCAGCTTACAGGGGGCCGAATCGAACACTGAAGCTTTCTTT.

J is TRBJ2-7 and V is TRBV28; no definite D call. There are 13 residues in the CDR3. Germline CDR1 is MDHEN and CDR2 is SYDVKM. Trimming took 3 bases from V and 3 from J, leaving 9 bases between them. The CDR3: CASSLNTIYEQYF. The CDR3 coding sequence is TGTGCCAGCAGTTTGAACACTATCTACGAGCAGTACTTC.

The table lists this clone with a count of one. The chain combines TRBV19 with TRBJ2-2; the match to TRBD2 covers 11 bases. The CDR3 covers 16 residues. Per the germline V gene, CDR1 is LNHDA and CDR2 is SQIVND (reference sequence). The V and J ends lost 1 base and 4 bases, in that order; junction bases with no gene match: 2. The CDR3 DNA follows: TGTGCCAGTAGTATAGCACTAGCGGGAGTCACCGGGGAGCTGTTTTTT. Its translation: CASSIALAGVTGELFF. The full variable domain, rest sourced from reference TRBV19 and TRBJ2-2, is DGGITQSPKYLFRKEGQNVTLSCEQNLNHDAMYWYRQDPGQGLRLIYYSQIVNDFQKGDIAEGYSVSREKKESFPLTVTSAQKNPTAFYLCASSIALAGVTGELFFGEGSRLTVL.

The chain combines TRBV27 with TRBJ2-1; 8 bases agree with TRBD1. Germline V CDR1 and CDR2: MNHEY, SMNVEV (reference sequence). Trimming at V came to 6 bases and at J to 6 bases, leaving 13 bases not matched to a gene. The CDR3 extends over 16 amino acids. This CDR3 is CASRDRGASLPNEQFF. As DNA, the CDR3 is TGTGCCAGCAGAGACAGGGGCGCGAGCTTACCCAATGAGCAGTTCTTC.

The chain links TRBV28 to TRBJ1-2; D not certain. The V and J ends lost 2 bases and 4 bases respectively, with 5 bases between them. The CDR3 totals 12 residues. Germline CDR1 MDHEN, CDR2 SYDVKM. The CDR3 nucleotides read TGTGCCAGCAGTTTAACCAGCTATGGCTACACCTTC. Translation gives CASSLTSYGYTF.

This clone was seen once. The chain joins TRBV28 to TRBJ1-1; tentatively, D is TRBD1 (6 bases). Germline CDR1 reads MDHEN; CDR2 reads SYDVKM. The CDR3 contains 11 residues. The germline V and J ends were trimmed by 7 bases and 8 bases, with 11 bases remaining between them. CDR3 sequence (DNA): TGTGCCAGCAATACTGGGACAGAAGCTTTCTTT. It translates to CASNTGTEAFF.

The rearrangement joins TRBV28 to TRBJ1-5, with a weak D call TRBD1 (5 bases). The CDR3 is made up of 13 amino acids. V was shortened by 2 bases and J by 7 bases, with 9 bases between the two germline ends. Germline assignment: CDR1 MDHEN and CDR2 SYDVKM. CDR3 DNA sequence: TGTGCCAGCAGTTTAACGGGGGAACAGCCCCAGCATTTT. This encodes CASSLTGEQPQHF.

The rearrangement uses TRBV27 and TRBJ1-2; the D gene is possibly TRBD1 (5 bases). The germline V gene has CDR1 MNHEY and CDR2 SMNVEV (reference sequence). The CDR3 runs 13 residues. Trimming stripped 2 bases from V and 7 bases from J, with 11 bases between. As DNA, the CDR3 is TGTGCCAGCAGTTTAAATTCGGGGGTTGGCTACACCTTC. Translating it yields CASSLNSGVGYTF.

This rearrangement joins TRBV6-5 to TRBJ1-6; 9 bases match TRBD1. The CDR3 sequence is 15 residues long. Germline V lookup: CDR1 MNHEY, CDR2 SVGAGI. The trim removed 7 bases at V and 9 bases at J, leaving 10 bases unmatched. The DNA of the CDR3 is TGTGCCAGCACCGAACGGGGACAGGGAGCTTCACCCCTCCACTTT. This translates into CASTERGQGASPLHF.

The chain is built from TRBV7-8 and TRBJ1-4; D might be TRBD1 (6 bases). The CDR3 loop spans 15 amino acids. Trimming took off 1 base at V and 7 bases at J, with 13 bases between the two ends. Per the germline V gene, CDR1 is SGHVS and CDR2 is FQNEAQ. The CDR3 bases are TGTGCCAGCAGCTTAGGATCCAGGGGAGGTGAAAAACTGTTTTTT. It translates to CASSLGSRGGEKLFF.

The V call is TRBV18, the J call TRBJ2-5; 8 nucleotides match TRBD2. The CDR3 is 13 amino acids. V shed 6 bases and J 5 bases; nucleotides not matched to a gene: 5. Germline V gene sequence: CDR1 KGHSH, CDR2 LQKENI. The CDR3 protein is CASSQTSAETQYF. The DNA for the CDR3 is TGTGCCAGCTCCCAGACTAGCGCGGAGACCCAGTACTTC.

The V call is TRBV5-1, the J call TRBJ1-1; D is unresolved. The CDR3 is 14 amino acids. Trimming cost V 0 bases and J 8 bases, with 14 bases left between them. Germline CDR1 SGHRS, CDR2 YFSETQ. CDR3 loop: CASSLGGSQIEAFF. The CDR3 DNA reads as TGCGCCAGCAGCTTGGGCGGCAGTCAGATAGAAGCTTTCTTT.

This chain joins TRBV5-4 and TRBJ2-3; 10 bases are shared with TRBD2. Germline CDR1 is SGHNT and CDR2 is YYREEE (reference sequence). V shed 4 bases, J shed 3 bases, and the junction held 2 bases outside the gene matches. CDR3 length: 14 residues. This CDR3 reads CASSPSGSTDTQYF. The CDR3 DNA reads TGTGCCAGCAGCCCTAGCGGGAGTACAGATACGCAGTATTTT.